Below are 26 T cell receptor beta chains sequenced from a single sample in a study of blood T cells in healthy people across ages (dated by TCRdb to 2014 to 2015). Receptor amplification or capture employed 5' RACE. TCRdb lists the instrument as Illumina HiSeq 2500. A second roughly 6 to 12 cycle PCR used a sample-barcoded 5' primer and a J-beta primer mix. Using fastp at Q25 and MiXCR, TCRdb reprocessed the public reads and kept productive beta chains. All rows with the same CDR3 protein become a single entry with the most common DNA and genes. Present in this sample are 650,000 to 1,000,000 distinct CDR3 sequences, around 36% of which were seen just once. The ten largest account for over 10% of the sample. Sequencing was carried out using blood. The receptor source for this set is a man aged 18 to 30 in good health.

V gene TRBV21-1 combines with J gene TRBJ2-1; TRBD1, the table's D call, was not compared with the DNA. TRBV21-1 is classified as a pseudogene. This CDR3 spans 17 amino acids. CDR3 in amino acids: CASSKGKGGNYTNEQFF. The CDR3 bases are TGTGCCAGCAGCAAAGGGAAGGGGGGTAACTATACGAATGAGCAGTTCTTC.

This clonotype was observed many times. The chain couples TRBV7-2 to TRBJ2-7, with 7 positions matching TRBD1. V trimming: 4 bases; J trimming: 5 bases; junction bases outside the gene matches: 8. Germline CDR1 SGHTA, CDR2 FQGNSA. The CDR3 consists of 14 residues. The CDR3 loop is CASSSSGTANEQYF. In nucleotides, the CDR3 is TGTGCCAGCAGCTCGTCCGGGACAGCCAACGAGCAGTACTTC.

Only a few counts were recorded for this clonotype. The chain recombines TRBV10-3 with TRBJ1-1, with a weak D call TRBD1 (6 bases). Germline lookup yields CDR1 ENHRY and CDR2 SYGVKD. The CDR3 is 13 residues long. V was cut by 6 bases and J by 0 bases, with 8 bases left in between. For the CDR3, the DNA is TGTGCCATCAGGGGGGACATGAACACTGAAGCTTTCTTT. This gives the protein CAIRGDMNTEAFF.

This clonotype showed up just a few times. This chain joins TRBV12-3 or TRBV12-4 and TRBJ1-1; D uncertain. The CDR3 totals 11 residues. V lost 8 bases and J 3 bases, leaving 7 bases between the germline ends. CDR3 sequence reads: CASERDTEAFF. Here the CDR3 DNA reads TGTGCCAGCGAAAGAGACACTGAAGCTTTCTTT.

This clonotype was detected a few times. The V and J genes are TRBV14 and TRBJ2-3; 7 nucleotides align to TRBD2. J gave up 0 bases and V 3 bases, and 6 bases lay outside the gene matches. The CDR3 is 16 amino acids. CDR1 and CDR2 (germline): SGHDN, FVKESK. The CDR3 region is CASSQRTSGSTDTQYF. CDR3 coding DNA: TGTGCCAGCAGCCAGAGGACTAGTGGAAGCACAGATACGCAGTATTTT.

J is TRBJ2-4 and V is TRBV7-2; D possibly corresponds to TRBD2 (7 bases). Germline CDR1 SGHTA, CDR2 FQGNSA. This CDR3 is built from 14 residues. Between the trimmed V and J ends, which lost 1 base and 13 bases, there was a span of 17 bases. The CDR3, as DNA: TGTGCCAGCAGCTTAGTGGTTAGGGGGGGACCCCAGTACTTC. Translation: CASSLVVRGGPQYF. Complete variable domain (other parts from reference TRBV7-2 and TRBJ2-4): GAGVSQSPSNKVTEKGKDVELRCDPISGHTALYWYRQSLGQGLEFLIYFQGNSAPDKSGLPSDRFSAERTGGSVSTLTIQRTQQEDSAVYLCASSLVVRGGPQYFGAGTRLSVL.

Ten or more counts support this clonotype. The chain links TRBV10-2 to TRBJ2-7; no firm D call. Germline CDR1 WSHSY, CDR2 SAAADI. The germline V and J ends were trimmed by 2 bases and 4 bases, with 9 bases remaining between them. The CDR3 has 13 amino acids. The CDR3 is CASSEQRAYEQYF. DNA of the CDR3: TGCGCCAGCAGTGAGCAAAGGGCGTACGAGCAGTACTTC.

This clonotype was seen more than once but under ten times. This sequence joins TRBV29-1 and TRBJ2-7; weak D call: TRBD1 (7 bases). The CDR3 length is 14 residues. Trimming pared 6 bases from V and 2 bases from J, leaving 17 bases between. Germline values: CDR1 SQVTM, CDR2 ANQGSEA. The CDR3 is CSVVLAGGPYEQYF. DNA of the CDR3: TGCAGCGTCGTACTGGCAGGGGGGCCCTACGAGCAGTACTTC.

The chain recombines TRBV5-1 with TRBJ2-3; 9 bases align to TRBD1. This CDR3 has 15 amino acids. The germline V gene has CDR1 SGHRS and CDR2 YFSETQ. The ends lost 1 base at V and 6 bases at J; junction bases unmatched: 6. In DNA, the CDR3 is TGCGCCAGCAGCTTGAGACAGGGGGGCCTGGATACGCAGTATTTT. It codes for CASSLRQGGLDTQYF.

This clonotype was counted a few times. The rearrangement links TRBV7-2 to TRBJ1-2; possible D gene TRBD1, 5 bases. This CDR3 is 16 amino acids long. The germline CDR1 and CDR2 sequences are SGHTA and FQGNSA. V gave up 2 bases and J gave up 0 bases, with 13 bases separating them. CDR3 DNA: TGTGCCAGCAGCTTACTAGCGCAGGGTCCTAACTATGGCTACACCTTC. This gives the protein CASSLLAQGPNYGYTF.

This clonotype appeared a few times. This chain uses TRBV10-3 with TRBJ1-1; D remains ambiguous. V lost 1 base and J 4 bases, leaving 10 bases between the germline ends. This CDR3 contains 14 residues. CDR1 and CDR2 from the germline V gene are ENHRY and SYGVKD. The CDR3 nucleotides read TGTGCCATCAGTGAGTTAGACGGGCCCACTGAAGCTTTCTTT. Protein: CAISELDGPTEAFF.

There are a few counts of this clonotype. The genes are TRBV9 and TRBJ2-3, with TRBD1 identical over 9 bases. The CDR3 consists of 18 residues. The germline gives CDR1 SGDLS, CDR2 YYNGEE. V lost 3 bases, J lost 1 base, and 12 bases stayed unmatched. CDR3 coding DNA: TGTGCCAGCAGCGCCCCCGTGACAGGGGGTTTAGGCACAGATACGCAGTATTTT. This gives the protein CASSAPVTGGLGTDTQYF. Full variable domain (missing parts from reference TRBV9 and TRBJ2-3): DSGVTQTPKHLITATGQRVTLRCSPRSGDLSVYWYQQSLDQGLQFLIQYYNGEERAKGNILERFSAQQFPDLHSELNLSSLELGDSALYFCASSAPVTGGLGTDTQYFGPGTRLTVL.

This clonotype was found a few times. The chain employs TRBV6-2 or TRBV6-3 and TRBJ2-5; possibly TRBD2 for D (5 bases). Trimming shortened V by 0 bases and J by 5 bases, and 22 bases separated the two germline ends. Germline V gives CDR1 MNHEY, CDR2 SVGEGT. The CDR3 is 18 amino acids. CDR3: CASSYSISGRAMEETQYF. The CDR3 region has the DNA TGTGCCAGCAGTTACTCAATCTCCGGGCGGGCAATGGAGGAGACCCAGTACTTC.

The chain is built from TRBV4-3 and TRBJ1-2; no clear D. The V gene lost 0 bases and the J gene lost 4 bases, with 9 bases spanning the gap. The CDR3 sequence is 14 residues long. Germline CDR1 LGHNA, CDR2 YSLEER. The CDR3 region has the DNA TGCGCCAGCAGCCAAGATTTGAAGGTCTATGGCTACACCTTC. Its translation: CASSQDLKVYGYTF.

This clonotype was seen a few times. This chain links TRBV12-3 or TRBV12-4 with TRBJ2-2; TRBD1 matches 8 bases. V dropped 6 bases and J dropped 1; count of bases not matched to a gene: 4. The length of the CDR3 is 15 residues. DNA of the CDR3: TGTGCCAGCAGGGCCGGGACAGGGAACACCGGGGAGCTGTTTTTT. This sequence encodes CASRAGTGNTGELFF.

The chain is built from TRBV7-2 and TRBJ2-3; D remains unclear. Trimming took 5 bases from V and 4 from J, leaving 13 bases between them. CDR3 length equals 14 residues. CDR1 SGHTA and CDR2 FQGNSA come from the germline V gene. As DNA, the CDR3 is TGTGCCAGCAGCGTGTCCAACCTTCCAGATACGCAGTATTTT. This translates into CASSVSNLPDTQYF.

The chain joins TRBV19 to TRBJ2-1, with D perhaps matching TRBD2 (5 bases). Germline-derived CDR1 and CDR2 are LNHDA and SQIVND (reference sequence). Trimming took off 3 bases at V and 10 bases at J, with 13 bases between the two ends. CDR3 length: 13 residues. The CDR3 DNA sequence: TGTGCCAGTAGTATGGGCCCCCGGGGAGAGCAGTTCTTC. It specifies CASSMGPRGEQFF. Together with reference TRBV19 and TRBJ2-1, the CDR3 gives the full variable domain: DGGITQSPKYLFRKEGQNVTLSCEQNLNHDAMYWYRQDPGQGLRLIYYSQIVNDFQKGDIAEGYSVSREKKESFPLTVTSAQKNPTAFYLCASSMGPRGEQFFGPGTRLTVL.

This clonotype was found a few times. The chain carries TRBV7-3 and TRBJ2-1; TRBD1 agrees at 8 bases. The CDR3 spans 15 residues. In germline, CDR1 is SGHTA, CDR2 FQGTGA. With V trimmed by 4 bases and J by 5 bases, 7 bases remained unmatched. The CDR3 coding sequence is TGTGCCAGCAGCTCCCAACCGACAGGGGACAATGAGCAGTTCTTC. Translating it yields CASSSQPTGDNEQFF.

The CDR3 sequence is CASSGQARSGEQFF. The DNA of the CDR3 is TGTGCCAGCAGCGGGCAAGCTAGGAGTGGAGAGCAGTTCTTC. V and J are TRBV7-2 and TRBJ2-1, with D unresolved. The CDR3 has 14 amino acids. The germline V gene has CDR1 SGHTA and CDR2 FQGNSA. Trimming cost V 5 bases and J 10 bases, with 18 bases left between them.

This clonotype was observed many times. The V call is TRBV7-2, the J call TRBJ2-5; no clear D. The CDR3 loop spans 14 amino acids. V shed 6 bases and J shed 1 base, with 12 bases lying between them. In germline, CDR1 is SGHTA, CDR2 FQGNSA. The CDR3 reads CASSSDASQETQYF. The CDR3 DNA follows: TGTGCCAGCAGTTCTGACGCAAGCCAAGAGACCCAGTACTTC.

The chain joins TRBV7-9 to TRBJ2-1, with D perhaps matching TRBD1 or TRBD2 (5 bases each). The end of the DNA fits TRBJ2-7 better, so the J call may be wrong. The CDR3 is 13 amino acids. The germline V gene has CDR1 SEHNR and CDR2 FQNEAQ (reference sequence). The CDR3 DNA reads as TGTGCCAGCCAGGGACCGGACAACAATGAGCAGTACTTC. Its translation is CASQGPDNNEQYF.

The chain combines TRBV24-1 with TRBJ2-3; TRBD1 matches at 7 bases. V trimming: 2 bases; J trimming: 8 bases; junction bases outside the gene matches: 12. The CDR3 totals 16 residues. Germline CDR1 KGHDR, CDR2 SFDVKD. The CDR3 loop reads CATSDSGGKGRGTQYF. CDR3 in DNA: TGTGCCACCAGTGATTCAGGGGGTAAAGGTAGAGGTACGCAGTATTTT.

This sequence joins TRBV20-1 and TRBJ2-1, with 7 bases that match TRBD2. Germline V gene lookup returns CDR1 DFQATT and CDR2 SNEGSKA (reference sequence). The CDR3 extends over 14 amino acids. The V and J ends lost 5 bases and 0 bases, in that order; junction bases with no gene match: 4. The CDR3 protein is CSALTGGSYNEQFF. In DNA, the CDR3 is TGCAGTGCTCTAACGGGGGGCTCCTACAATGAGCAGTTCTTC.

CDR3 nucleotides: TGCGCCAGCAGCTTGCAGGGAGAAGTCGTGGGTGAGCAGTACTTC. This sequence encodes CASSLQGEVVGEQYF. V gene TRBV5-1 combines with J gene TRBJ2-7; D could derive from TRBD1 or TRBD2 (5 bases each). The germline gives CDR1 SGHRS, CDR2 YFSETQ. This CDR3 has 15 residues. V was pared by 1 base and J by 7 bases, with 18 bases between.

This clonotype has ten or more counts. The J gene is TRBJ2-1, the V gene TRBV7-9; the D gene is possibly TRBD1 (5 bases). This CDR3 comprises 13 residues. V shed 5 bases and J shed 7 bases, with 12 bases lying between them. Looked up from germline, CDR1 is SEHNR and CDR2 is FQNEAQ (reference sequence). In nucleotides, the CDR3 is TGTGCCAGCAGCCCACAGGTATGGAATGAGCAGTTCTTC. Translating it yields CASSPQVWNEQFF. Variable domain in full (rest from reference TRBV7-9 and TRBJ2-1): DTGVSQNPRHKITKRGQNVTFRCDPISEHNRLYWYRQTLGQGPEFLTYFQNEAQLEKSRLLSDRFSAERPKGSFSTLEIQRTEQGDSAMYLCASSPQVWNEQFFGPGTRLTVL.

This clonotype was detected only a few times. The rearrangement uses TRBV29-1 and TRBJ2-7, with 13 bases identical to TRBD2. The CDR3 has 19 amino acids. The V gene end was trimmed by 6 bases and the J gene end by 6 bases; junction bases not matched to a gene: 23. CDR1 and CDR2 from the germline V gene are SQVTM and ANQGSEA. For the CDR3, the DNA is TGCAGCGTCTATGGGGCGAGGACTAGCGGGGGCTCTCTTGCGAGCGAGCAGTACTTC. Residues: CSVYGARTSGGSLASEQYF.